The 18 T cell receptor beta chains below all came from one sample that was sequenced in a study of CXCR3-negative and CXCR3-positive naive CD8 T cells. With UMI labels, 5' RACE was used to prepare the TRB cDNA libraries. TCRdb reprocessed the 5' RACE reads; each CDR3 protein has one entry and no DNA is given. The listing records about 40,000 distinct CDR3 sequences. The sample comprised memory CD8+ T cells from blood. These receptors all stem from a human donor in good health. Some clones in this sample may be carry-over from other donors' samples.

The chain carries TRBV4-3 and TRBJ2-3; TCRdb calls TRBD1, which cannot be checked without DNA. CDR1 LGHNA and CDR2 YSLEER come from the germline V gene. This CDR3 is 15 amino acids long. CDR3: CASTNDRASTDTQYF.

The chain uses TRBV20-1 and TRBJ2-3; as DNA is missing, the TRBD2 call by TCRdb cannot be tested. Germline V gene data show CDR1 as DFQATT and CDR2 as SNEGSKA (reference sequence). The CDR3 covers 15 residues. This CDR3 is CSARVWAGPQDTQYF.

The chain employs TRBV29-1 and TRBJ2-7; TCRdb designates TRBD1, a call that cannot be tested without DNA. This CDR3 has 13 residues. Germline lookup yields CDR1 SQVTM and CDR2 ANQGSEA. The CDR3 loop is CSVVGGLSYEQYF.

CDR3 amino acids: CASSYSTGRHEQYF. The gene calls are TRBV6-2 or TRBV6-3 and TRBJ2-7; the TCRdb call, TRBD1, lacks DNA for checking. In germline, CDR1 is MNHEY, CDR2 SVGEGT. The CDR3 is 14 residues long.

J is TRBJ2-7 and V is TRBV7-9; without DNA, the TCRdb call of TRBD1 cannot be checked. CDR1 is SEHNR, CDR2 FQNEAQ, per germline (reference sequence). The CDR3 is 16 amino acids. CDR3 residues: CASSLAPGEMAYEQYF.

The chain carries TRBV28 and TRBJ1-5; checking the TCRdb D call of TRBD1 is not possible without DNA. The CDR3 is 16 residues long. Looked up from germline, CDR1 is MDHEN and CDR2 is SYDVKM. The CDR3 is CASSPTDRGFSQPQHF.

The genes are TRBV12-3 or TRBV12-4 and TRBJ2-3; TCRdb's D gene call, TRBD2, goes unchecked for lack of DNA. The CDR3 is 17 residues long. The CDR3: CASSLGEGGGPSDTQYF.

The chain is built from TRBV12-5 and TRBJ2-1; TCRdb designates TRBD1, a call that cannot be tested without DNA. Germline V gene lookup returns CDR1 LGHNT and CDR2 FRNRAP. The CDR3 runs to 14 residues. The CDR3 reads CASGLDRERYEQFF.

CDR3 protein: CASSPVGSNEQFF. V gene TRBV7-9 combines with J gene TRBJ2-1; TCRdb picks TRBD2, but there is no DNA to check that call. The CDR3 runs to 13 residues. Germline V lookup: CDR1 SEHNR, CDR2 FQNEAQ (reference sequence).

The chain is built from TRBV6-2 or TRBV6-3 and TRBJ2-7; TCRdb picks TRBD2, but there is no DNA to check that call. CDR1 is MNHEY and CDR2 is SVGEGT in the germline V gene. CDR3 length: 15 amino acids. CDR3 protein: CASSYGGLAGYEQYF.

V and J are TRBV7-2 and TRBJ2-7; there is no DNA to check the TCRdb D call of TRBD1. This CDR3 is built from 13 residues. The germline gives CDR1 SGHTA, CDR2 FQGNSA. CDR3 amino acids: CASSLGQGNEQYF.

This rearrangement joins TRBV6-2 or TRBV6-3 to TRBJ1-5; the D call from TCRdb, TRBD1, cannot be confirmed without DNA. This CDR3 has 15 amino acids. Germline CDR1 MNHEY, CDR2 SVGEGT. The CDR3 loop is CASSYLRGSPQPQHF.

The chain couples TRBV20-1 to TRBJ1-2. Germline V CDR1 and CDR2: DFQATT, SNEGSKA (reference sequence). The CDR3 sequence is 11 residues long. The CDR3 is CSASGEYGYTF.

This chain connects TRBV12-3 or TRBV12-4 to TRBJ2-5; TCRdb's D call of TRBD1 is untestable without DNA. The CDR3 length is 16 residues. This CDR3 is CASSLRTGTGEETQYF.

V gene TRBV27 combines with J gene TRBJ2-5; no DNA is available, so the TRBD1 call from TCRdb remains unchecked. Germline lookup yields CDR1 MNHEY and CDR2 SMNVEV (reference sequence). CDR3 length equals 16 residues. The CDR3 sequence: CASSTSPGTGEETQYF.

The V call is TRBV5-1, the J call TRBJ2-1; the TCRdb call, TRBD1, lacks DNA for checking. CDR1 and CDR2 from the germline V gene are SGHRS and YFSETQ. This CDR3 spans 14 amino acids. Here the CDR3 reads CASRDRDSRDEQFF.

The chain employs TRBV6-5 and TRBJ1-2; the TRBD1 assignment by TCRdb is unverifiable without DNA. CDR3 length: 12 amino acids. Germline CDR1 reads MNHEY; CDR2 reads SVGAGI. This chain's CDR3 is CASSYTGVGYTF.

The J gene is TRBJ2-2, the V gene TRBV28; TCRdb indicates TRBD1, and absent DNA this call remains unverified. The CDR3 covers 16 residues. Looked up from germline, CDR1 is MDHEN and CDR2 is SYDVKM. CDR3 in amino acids: CASSFWTETNTGELFF.